The text below deals with one T cell receptor (beta chain). No cognate antigen has been identified for it. The record has no base qualities; no much larger clone is one base away. This sample was taken from a study of T-cell memory formation after mild COVID-19 (dated by TCRdb to the early 2020s). Describing the broader study: TCR sequence clusters from the two donors were largely donor specific. T-cell clones expanding and contracting after mild COVID-19 in two donors were tracked by longitudinal TCRalpha and TCRbeta repertoire sequencing. The cohort was made up of two young adult volunteers, one female and one male, who were previously healthy. Study-level results and caveats: Contracting CD4+ clones appeared mostly in the CM and EM memory subsets, whereas CD8+ clones were enriched in EMRA. Some responding clones were found in pre-infection memory, which suggests that pre-existing cross-reactive memory T cells took part in the SARS-CoV-2 response. SARS-CoV-2 specificity was not confirmed for the second-wave clones peaking on day 37. The study included only two mild cases, and larger cohorts that include severe cases with pre-infection samples were judged to be necessary. Clones contracting from day 15 to 85 had balanced CD4/CD8 phenotypes, while a second wave expanding from day 15 to 37 was biased towards CD4+.

Ficoll-Paque density gradient centrifugation was used to isolate PBMCs. V sheds 5 bases and J sheds 4 bases, leaving 22 bases between their ends. The germline V gene gives CDR1 as MNHEY and CDR2 as SVGEGT. The CDR3 goes from the cysteine to the phenylalanine over 17 residues. Just the 51-base CDR3 DNA is kept, in frame starting at base 1. The instrument given in TCRdb is Illumina NovaSeq 6000. TCRalpha and TCRbeta cDNA libraries were built by 5'RACE with constant-segment primers, adding sample barcodes and unique molecular identifiers. Trizol reagent was used to extract RNA from every sample. Libraries were amplified in two PCR steps, with a second sample barcode and Illumina TruSeq adapters added in the second step. Libraries were sequenced on an Illumina NovaSeq with 2 x 150 bp paired-end reads. On the study's bioinformatics: With migec v1.2.7, reads were demultiplexed and then collapsed into UMI-guided consensus sequences. With mixcr v2.1.11, UMI consensuses were aligned to TRA and TRB V and J templates and assembled into clonotypes. A clonotype was counted as expanded or contracted only if both edgeR and NoisET called the change significant, with noise models trained on biological replicates. For edgeR calls, the cutoffs were a false discovery rate-adjusted p below 0.01 and a log2 fold-change threshold of 1. PCA with hierarchical clustering of max-normalized trajectories of the 1000 most abundant clonotypes was used as exploratory dynamics analysis. Separately sequenced CD4+ and CD8+ repertoires were used to assign a CD4 or CD8 phenotype to each responding clone. TCRdb reprocessed the public reads (quality trimming at Q25 with fastp, clone calling with MiXCR) and kept in-frame beta chains. Each CDR3 protein appears once, grouped with its most common genes and DNA. The V and J calls and clone size come from TCRdb's table, not from the authors' own analysis. In all, the sample holds 450,000 to 700,000 distinct CDR3 sequences, and about a sixth of those were seen once. The ten top clones hold 12% of the sample.

The sequence derives from an adult woman who had mild COVID-19 (a few samples of this study predate the infection). The sample titles of this study are shuffled in the database, so cell type and time point are left out; the donor was told from shared clones. The rearranged chain carries TRBV6-2 or TRBV6-3 and TRBJ2-3, and perhaps TRBD2 as D gene, on 6 matching bases. The material sequenced was PBMCs or a T cell subset sorted from them (not recorded which). The sequence in DNA is TGTGCCAGCAGTCCGCCTGGTGGGGGGAGAGTGGCAGATACGCAGTATTTT. Its coded protein is CASSPPGGGRVADTQYF.